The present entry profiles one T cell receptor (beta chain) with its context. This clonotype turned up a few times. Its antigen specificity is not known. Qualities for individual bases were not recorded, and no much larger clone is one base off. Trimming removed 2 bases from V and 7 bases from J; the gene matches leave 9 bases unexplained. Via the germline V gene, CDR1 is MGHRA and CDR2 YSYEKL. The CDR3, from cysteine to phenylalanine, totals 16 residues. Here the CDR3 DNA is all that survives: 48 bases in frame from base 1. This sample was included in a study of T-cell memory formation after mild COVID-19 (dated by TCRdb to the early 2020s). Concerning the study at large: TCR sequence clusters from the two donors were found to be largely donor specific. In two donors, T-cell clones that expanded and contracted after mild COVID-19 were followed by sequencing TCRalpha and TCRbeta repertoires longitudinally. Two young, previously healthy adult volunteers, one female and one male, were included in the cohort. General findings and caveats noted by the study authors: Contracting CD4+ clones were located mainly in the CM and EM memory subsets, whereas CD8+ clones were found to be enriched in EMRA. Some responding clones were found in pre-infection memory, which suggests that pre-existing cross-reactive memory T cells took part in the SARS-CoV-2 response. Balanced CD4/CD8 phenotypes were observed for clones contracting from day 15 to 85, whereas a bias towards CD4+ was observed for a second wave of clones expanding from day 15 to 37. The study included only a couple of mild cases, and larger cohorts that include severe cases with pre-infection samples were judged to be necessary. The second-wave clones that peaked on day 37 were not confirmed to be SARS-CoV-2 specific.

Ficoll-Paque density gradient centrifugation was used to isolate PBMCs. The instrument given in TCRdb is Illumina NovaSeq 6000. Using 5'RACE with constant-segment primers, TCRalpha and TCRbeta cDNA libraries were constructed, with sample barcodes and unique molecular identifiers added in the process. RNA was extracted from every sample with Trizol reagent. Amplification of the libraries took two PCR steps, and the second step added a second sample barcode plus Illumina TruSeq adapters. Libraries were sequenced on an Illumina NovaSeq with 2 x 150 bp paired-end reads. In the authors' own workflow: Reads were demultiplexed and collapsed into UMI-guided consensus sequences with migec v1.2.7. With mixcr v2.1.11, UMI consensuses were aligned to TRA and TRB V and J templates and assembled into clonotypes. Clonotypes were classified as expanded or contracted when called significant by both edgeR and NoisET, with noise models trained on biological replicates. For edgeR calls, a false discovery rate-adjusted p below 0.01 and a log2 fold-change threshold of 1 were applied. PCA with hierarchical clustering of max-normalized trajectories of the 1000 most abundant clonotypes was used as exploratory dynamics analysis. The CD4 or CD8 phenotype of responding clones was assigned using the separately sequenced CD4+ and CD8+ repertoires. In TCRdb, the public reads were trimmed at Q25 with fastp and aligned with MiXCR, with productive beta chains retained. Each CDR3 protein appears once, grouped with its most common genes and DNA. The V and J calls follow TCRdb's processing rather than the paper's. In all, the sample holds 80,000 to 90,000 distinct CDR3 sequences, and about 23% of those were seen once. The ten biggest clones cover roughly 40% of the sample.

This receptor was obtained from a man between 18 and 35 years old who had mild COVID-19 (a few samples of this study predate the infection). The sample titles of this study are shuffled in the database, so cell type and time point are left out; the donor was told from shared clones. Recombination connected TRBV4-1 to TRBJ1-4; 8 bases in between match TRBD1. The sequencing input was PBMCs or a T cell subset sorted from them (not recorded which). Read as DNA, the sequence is TGCGCCAGCAGCCAAACCGGGACAGGTATAGGTGAAAAACTGTTTTTT. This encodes CASSQTGTGIGEKLFF.